These 7 T cell receptor beta chains came from one sample sequenced in a study of T cell repertoires in cytomegalovirus infection. TCRdb recomputed calls from the reads with MiXCR, one row per CDR3 protein. This sample carries about 150,000 distinct CDR3 sequences, around 22% of them seen once, and the ten largest clones take over 9.5%. Sequencing was performed on PBMCs. The origin of the receptors is a human donor in good health (CMV status not recorded). Some clones in this sample may be carry-over from other donors' samples.

This clonotype has just a few counts. This sequence joins TRBV28 and TRBJ2-1, with no clear D. CDR1 and CDR2 (germline): MDHEN, SYDVKM. V lost 3 bases and J 4 bases, leaving 10 bases between the germline ends. This CDR3 spans 14 amino acids. CDR3 nucleotides: TGTGCCAGCAGTTTCGAGCAGAGGTACAATGAGCAGTTCTTC. This translates into CASSFEQRYNEQFF.

The chain links TRBV11-1 to TRBJ2-3; no firm D call. The CDR3 covers 16 residues. Germline CDR1 SGHAT, CDR2 FQDESV (reference sequence). Trimming pared 3 bases from V and 4 bases from J, leaving 17 bases between. The CDR3 loop reads CASSLRLGARPDTQYF. CDR3 nucleotide sequence: TGTGCCAGCAGCTTGAGACTCGGAGCCCGCCCAGATACGCAGTATTTT.

This clonotype was observed many times. This sequence joins TRBV5-1 and TRBJ2-2; D is unclear. The CDR3 consists of 12 residues. Deletions cut 2 bases from V and 8 bases from J, with 7 bases between. The germline CDR1 and CDR2 sequences are SGHRS and YFSETQ. The CDR3 region has the DNA TGCGCCAGCAGCTTACCCTCAGGGGAGCTGTTTTTT. Residues: CASSLPSGELFF.

The V gene is TRBV7-3, the J gene TRBJ2-1; 8 bases fit TRBD2. J was trimmed by 7 bases and V by 3 bases; bases with no gene match: 8. The germline gives CDR1 SGHTA, CDR2 FQGTGA. The CDR3 is made up of 15 amino acids. This CDR3 reads CASSFLPGLGNEQFF. In DNA, the CDR3 is TGTGCCAGCAGCTTCTTGCCGGGACTAGGAAATGAGCAGTTCTTC.

This clonotype was seen only a few times. The rearrangement joins TRBV7-3 to TRBJ2-1; the D gene could be TRBD1 or TRBD2 (5 bases each). Germline V lookup: CDR1 SGHTA, CDR2 FQGTGA. The CDR3 runs to 15 residues. The V end lost 0 bases, the J end lost 6 bases, and 12 bases lay between the germline ends. The CDR3 reads CASSLTGDGFNEQFF. The CDR3, as DNA: TGTGCCAGCAGCTTAACTGGGGACGGGTTCAATGAGCAGTTCTTC. Drawing the rest from reference TRBV7-3 and TRBJ2-1, the complete variable domain is GAGVSQTPSNKVTEKGKYVELRCDPISGHTALYWYRQSLGQGPEFLIYFQGTGAADDSGLPNDRFFAVRPEGSVSTLKIQRTERGDSAVYLCASSLTGDGFNEQFFGPGTRLTVL.

This clonotype was detected once. A read error may account for a junction end that differs from germline. The CDR3 is CSVSGTSVYVQYF. The CDR3 DNA follows: TGCAGCGTTAGTGGGACTAGCGTCTACGTGCAGTACTTC. The chain uses TRBV29-1 and TRBJ2-7; TRBD2 agrees at 10 bases. Germline CDR1 reads SQVTM; CDR2 reads ANQGSEA. CDR3 length: 13 amino acids.

This chain uses TRBV7-9 with TRBJ2-7; 9 positions match TRBD2. The CDR3 consists of 14 residues. V shed 5 bases, J shed 2 bases, and the junction held 4 bases outside the gene matches. CDR1 and CDR2 (germline): SEHNR, FQNEAQ (reference sequence). The CDR3, as DNA: TGTGCCAGCAGCCCCTCTAGCGGGGCCTACGAGCAGTACTTC. Its translation: CASSPSSGAYEQYF. The full variable domain, rest sourced from reference TRBV7-9 and TRBJ2-7, is DTGVSQNPRHKITKRGQNVTFRCDPISEHNRLYWYRQTLGQGPEFLTYFQNEAQLEKSRLLSDRFSAERPKGSFSTLEIQRTEQGDSAMYLCASSPSSGAYEQYFGPGTRLTVT.